Presented here are 24 T cell receptor beta chains from one specimen sequenced in a study of T-cell reconstitution after alpha-beta-depleted transplantation in children. It was with unique molecular identifiers that the TCRbeta library was prepared. In TCRdb, the PCR reads were re-called with MiXCR into one record per CDR3 protein. The sample consists of about 77,000 distinct CDR3 sequences, over 15% of them appearing once. The specimen was PBMCs, mostly from graft donor cells, collected 360 days after TCRalphabeta/CD19-depleted stem cell transplant. These receptors were taken from a male patient between 2 and 10 years old who had a stem cell transplant for acute lymphoblastic leukemia, so the T cells may come from the graft donor.

This clonotype was seen ten or more times. The rearrangement joins TRBV4-1 to TRBJ2-7; 9 nucleotides align to TRBD1. CDR3 length: 16 residues. V was clipped by 1 base and J by 0 bases; unmatched bases: 4. Germline CDR1 and CDR2: MGHRA and YSYEKL. The CDR3 bases are TGCGCCAGCAGCCAAGGCCCGACAGGGGGCTCCTACGAGCAGTACTTC. It specifies CASSQGPTGGSYEQYF.

V and J are TRBV27 and TRBJ2-3; possibly TRBD1 for D (5 bases). Germline loops: CDR1 MNHEY, CDR2 SMNVEV (reference sequence). Trimming took 3 bases from V and 4 from J, leaving 14 bases between them. The length of the CDR3 is 15 residues. CDR3 bases: TGTGCCAGCAGTTTGGGCCAGGGAATCCCAGATACGCAGTATTTT. Translation gives CASSLGQGIPDTQYF.

The chain links TRBV2 to TRBJ2-3, with no clear D. V gave up 2 bases and J gave up 13 bases, with 13 bases separating them. Germline values: CDR1 SNHLY, CDR2 FYNNEI. This CDR3 comprises 12 residues. CDR3 amino acids: CASSEIPSTEYF. CDR3 nucleotide sequence: TGTGCCAGCAGTGAAATCCCCTCAACGGAGTATTTT.

The chain uses TRBV24-1 and TRBJ2-2; the D gene is possibly TRBD1 (6 bases). Germline lookup yields CDR1 KGHDR and CDR2 SFDVKD. Trimming left V 5 bases short and J 6 bases short, with 18 bases between. The CDR3 has 16 amino acids. In DNA, the CDR3 is TGTGCCACCAGTGCCCTAGGGGGTCTCCATTCCGGGGAGCTGTTTTTT. This translates into CATSALGGLHSGELFF.

This clonotype was counted between two and nine times. This chain connects TRBV29-1 to TRBJ2-6; D is unresolved. The CDR3 loop spans 11 amino acids. Germline V gene lookup returns CDR1 SQVTM and CDR2 ANQGSEA. V was trimmed by 5 bases and J by 4 bases, leaving 3 bases between them. The CDR3 here is CSVLGANVLTF. In DNA, the CDR3 is TGCAGCGTTCTGGGGGCCAACGTCCTGACTTTC. Filled out from reference TRBV29-1 and TRBJ2-6, the complete variable domain reads SAVISQKPSRDICQRGTSLTIQCQVDSQVTMMFWYRQQPGQSLTLIATANQGSEATYESGFVIDKFPISRPNLTFSTLTVSNMSPEDSSIYLCSVLGANVLTFGAGSRLTVL.

The chain links TRBV12-3 or TRBV12-4 to TRBJ2-7; 7 bases match TRBD1. V lost 9 bases and J lost 4; bases outside the gene matches: 12. The CDR3 runs 14 residues. The CDR3 region has the DNA TGTGCCAGTAGACCGGGACAGATGCAATACGAGCAGTACTTC. Encoded protein: CASRPGQMQYEQYF.

The CDR3 DNA is TGCGCCAGCAGCCGGTTTACAGGGGCCTTTACAGATACGCAGTATTTT. Translating it yields CASSRFTGAFTDTQYF. The V call is TRBV4-1, the J call TRBJ2-3; TRBD1 agrees at 7 bases. Looked up from germline, CDR1 is MGHRA and CDR2 is YSYEKL. This CDR3 comprises 16 residues. V was pared by 4 bases and J by 3 bases, with 10 bases of the junction left unmatched.

As for this clonotype: A read error is possible here, since a much larger clone lies one base away. The V and J genes are TRBV7-8 and TRBJ2-1; 7 bases are a match to TRBD2. This CDR3 comprises 17 residues. Germline-derived CDR1 and CDR2 are SGHVS and FQNEAQ. The CDR3 sequence: CASSPSAGQPSCNEQFF. Written as DNA, the CDR3 is TGTGCCAGCAGCCCTTCAGCGGGGCAGCCCTCCTGCAATGAGCAGTTCTTC.

There are many counts of this clonotype. V and J are TRBV20-1 and TRBJ2-1; D might be TRBD2 (6 bases). The germline CDR1 and CDR2 sequences are DFQATT and SNEGSKA (reference sequence). Trimming stripped 0 bases from V and 2 bases from J, with 11 bases between. This CDR3 is built from 15 residues. The CDR3 region has the DNA TGCAGTGCTAGAGATGGGCGGGGTACCTACAATGAGCAGTTCTTC. Residues: CSARDGRGTYNEQFF.

This clonotype came up many times. The chain couples TRBV3-1 to TRBJ2-1; D gene uncertain. Germline V gene sequence: CDR1 LGHDT, CDR2 YNNKEL (reference sequence). There are 15 residues in the CDR3. V dropped 4 bases and J dropped 5 bases, with 15 bases sitting between them. The CDR3 region has the DNA TGTGCCAGCAGCCTTACCCCCCAGCTACACAATGAGCAGTTCTTC. Protein product: CASSLTPQLHNEQFF.

In its sample, this clonotype was seen many times. The rearrangement joins TRBV7-9 to TRBJ2-7; D call uncertain. The CDR3 runs 12 residues. The V end was cut by 5 bases, the J end by 6 bases, with 11 bases between. In germline, CDR1 is SEHNR, CDR2 FQNEAQ (reference sequence). Here the CDR3 reads CASSAFHGEQYF. The CDR3 bases are TGTGCCAGCAGCGCATTTCACGGCGAGCAGTACTTC.

This chain connects TRBV28 to TRBJ1-2; tentative D call: TRBD1 (5 bases). The CDR3 totals 13 residues. The germline V and J ends were trimmed by 5 bases and 2 bases, with 9 bases remaining between them. Germline loops: CDR1 MDHEN, CDR2 SYDVKM. The CDR3: CASSEGQNYGYTF. The CDR3 DNA follows: TGTGCCAGCAGTGAGGGGCAAAACTATGGCTACACCTTC.

J is TRBJ2-5 and V is TRBV5-1, with 8 bases fitting TRBD1. Germline V gene lookup returns CDR1 SGHRS and CDR2 YFSETQ. Trimming at V came to 3 bases and at J to 5 bases, leaving 9 bases not matched to a gene. The CDR3 runs 15 residues. The CDR3 protein is CASSWTGPPMETQYF. The CDR3 nucleotides are TGCGCCAGCAGCTGGACAGGGCCTCCAATGGAGACCCAGTACTTC. Looking up the rest from reference TRBV5-1 and TRBJ2-5 gives the full variable domain: KAGVTQTPRYLIKTRGQQVTLSCSPISGHRSVSWYQQTPGQGLQFLFEYFSETQRNKGNFPGRFSGRQFSNSRSEMNVSTLELGDSALYLCASSWTGPPMETQYFGPGTRLLVL.

This clonotype has a count of ten or more. The gene calls are TRBV7-9 and TRBJ2-5, with D maybe TRBD1 (5 bases). Germline-derived CDR1 and CDR2 are SEHNR and FQNEAQ (reference sequence). The length of the CDR3 is 17 residues. Trimming took 1 base from V and 4 from J, leaving 19 bases between them. CDR3 DNA sequence: TGTGCCAGCAGCTTAGGCAGTGGCGGCTACCAGGGAGAGACCCAGTACTTC. It encodes CASSLGSGGYQGETQYF.

This clonotype was observed a handful of times. The rearrangement links TRBV6-5 to TRBJ2-3; 7 bases are shared with TRBD2. This CDR3 comprises 17 residues. V trimming: 4 bases; J trimming: 1 base; junction bases outside the gene matches: 11. CDR1 is MNHEY, CDR2 SVGAGI, per germline. CDR3 nucleotide sequence: TGTGCCAGCAGTTCCCGACTGATAGCGGGCCGCACAGATACGCAGTATTTT. This translates into CASSSRLIAGRTDTQYF.

This clonotype was seen a few times. The genes are TRBV6-4 and TRBJ2-5, with D unresolved. Per germline, CDR1 MRHNA and CDR2 SNTAGT. V gave up 6 bases and J gave up 5 bases, with 13 bases separating them. The CDR3 totals 13 residues. The CDR3 DNA reads as TGTGCCAGCAGCGTGACGGGTGGGGAGACCCAGTACTTC. As protein: CASSVTGGETQYF.

Only a few counts were recorded for this clonotype. The chain carries TRBV5-1 and TRBJ1-1, with D perhaps TRBD1 (6 bases). Deletions cut 7 bases from V and 1 base from J, with 8 bases between. Germline CDR1 SGHRS, CDR2 YFSETQ. The CDR3 totals 12 residues. The CDR3 coding sequence is TGCGCCAGCGCGACAGGGAACACTGAAGCTTTCTTT. Its protein product is CASATGNTEAFF.

This clonotype was observed a handful of times. One end of the junction fails to match germline, which may point to a read error. The rearrangement uses TRBV24-1 and TRBJ2-3, with TRBD2 identical over 7 bases. Germline CDR1 is KGHDR and CDR2 is SFDVKD. This CDR3 comprises 12 residues. CDR3 amino acids: CATSRIRQGGDF. The DNA for the CDR3 is TGTGCCACCAGTCGTATTAGGCAGGGAGGGGATTTT.

This clonotype showed up just a few times. The chain is built from TRBV12-3 or TRBV12-4 and TRBJ1-5, with D unresolved. Trimming took 4 bases from V and 1 from J, leaving 5 bases between them. CDR3 length: 13 amino acids. The CDR3 loop is CASSWSSNQPQHF. In DNA, the CDR3 is TGTGCCAGCAGTTGGTCAAGCAATCAGCCCCAGCATTTT.

This clonotype was counted many times. CDR3: CSARRLSYEQYF. CDR3 DNA sequence: TGCAGTGCTAGGCGCCTTTCCTACGAGCAGTACTTC. This chain connects TRBV20-1 to TRBJ2-7; no reliable D call. Trimming cost V 3 bases and J 1 base, with 7 bases left between them. The CDR3 is 12 amino acids. From germline, CDR1 is DFQATT and CDR2 SNEGSKA (reference sequence).

J is TRBJ2-5 and V is TRBV27; 11 nucleotides line up with TRBD2. This CDR3 spans 16 amino acids. The trim removed 7 bases at V and 0 bases at J, leaving 7 bases unmatched. Looked up from germline, CDR1 is MNHEY and CDR2 is SMNVEV (reference sequence). CDR3 protein: CASKWLAGGNQETQYF. The CDR3 coding sequence is TGTGCCAGCAAATGGCTAGCGGGAGGTAACCAAGAGACCCAGTACTTC.

This chain uses TRBV20-1 with TRBJ1-5, with a tentative D call TRBD1 (6 bases). Trimming took off 5 bases at V and 0 bases at J, with 14 bases between the two ends. Per germline, CDR1 DFQATT and CDR2 SNEGSKA (reference sequence). The CDR3 is 15 amino acids. DNA for the CDR3: TGCAGTGCTTTCGACAGGCAATATAGCAATCAGCCCCAGCATTTT. This encodes CSAFDRQYSNQPQHF.

This chain connects TRBV25-1 to TRBJ1-2, with D unresolved. Trimming removed 1 base at V and 2 bases at J, with 8 bases between. CDR1 is MGHDK and CDR2 is SYGVNS in the germline V gene. The CDR3 totals 14 residues. The CDR3 bases are TGTGCCAGCAGTGAATTGGGCAGAAACTATGGCTACACCTTC. Its translation is CASSELGRNYGYTF.

This clonotype occurred many times. The rearrangement uses TRBV20-1 and TRBJ2-1; D ambiguous. Germline CDR1 DFQATT, CDR2 SNEGSKA (reference sequence). Trimming took 2 bases from V and 6 from J, leaving 2 bases between them. The CDR3 length is 10 residues. CDR3 DNA: TGCAGTGCTAGAAGCAATGAGCAGTTCTTC. It encodes CSARSNEQFF.